This T cell receptor beta chain originates from a study of technical replicates of blood from four donors. CDR1 and CDR2 from the germline V gene are MNHEY and SMNVEV (reference sequence). This CDR3 region has 15 residues. Trimming removed 6 bases from V and 7 bases from J; junction bases left unmatched: 14. The repertoire was sequenced with immunoSEQ multiplex PCR; TCRdb's copy has only in-frame clones and lacks some. The sample lists under 85,000 clones, about 96% occurring once. This sequence joins TRBV27 and TRBJ1-2; 7 nucleotides align to TRBD1. The sequence derives from a human donor in good health. Sequences were obtained from T cells isolated from PBMCs. The CDR3 region has the DNA TGTGCCAGCAGCCCTGGAACAGGGGCATTCGGTGGCTACACCTTC. It specifies CASSPGTGAFGGYTF.